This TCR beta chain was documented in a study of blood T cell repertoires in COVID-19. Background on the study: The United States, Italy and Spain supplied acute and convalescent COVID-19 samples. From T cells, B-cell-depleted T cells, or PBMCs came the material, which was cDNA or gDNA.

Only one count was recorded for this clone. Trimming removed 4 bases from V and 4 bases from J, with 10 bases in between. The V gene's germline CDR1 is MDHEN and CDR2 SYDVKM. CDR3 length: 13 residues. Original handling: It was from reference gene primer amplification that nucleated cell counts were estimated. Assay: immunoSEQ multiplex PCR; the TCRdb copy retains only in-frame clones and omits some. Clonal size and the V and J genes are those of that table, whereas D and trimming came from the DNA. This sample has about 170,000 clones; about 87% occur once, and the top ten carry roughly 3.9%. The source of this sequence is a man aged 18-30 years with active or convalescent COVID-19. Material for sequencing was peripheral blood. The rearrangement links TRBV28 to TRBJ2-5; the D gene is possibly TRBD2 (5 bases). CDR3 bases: TGTGCCAGCAGTTCTAGCCCAATAGAGACCCAGTACTTC. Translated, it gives CASSSSPIETQYF.